The following is a T cell receptor (beta chain) sequence with its context. Its antigen is still unknown. This sample includes further DNA sequences coding for the same CDR3. This sample stems from a study of cytomegalovirus exposure and HLA in healthy donors. The wider study: The 120 validation repertoires were reported in a later analysis to have been generated on the same platform as the roughly 700 first-cohort repertoires.

The data were produced by immunoSEQ multiplex PCR, yet TCRdb's version contains in-frame clones alone and is incomplete. The data hold a few hundred thousand clones, with approximately 88% observed a single time. The V end was cut by 2 bases, the J end by 4 bases, with 9 bases between. Per the germline V gene, CDR1 is MNHEY and CDR2 is SVGAGI. The CDR3 length is 14 residues. Study-level points and caveats: As confirmed in vitro, a few CMV-associated chains were specific for CMV antigens. TCR clusters originating in the first cohort tended to co-occur in the roughly 130 validation repertoires, according to a later analysis. Many donors shared some public TCRs, even though most TCR sequences were rare.

Sequencing used PBMCs. The chain joins TRBV6-5 to TRBJ1-5; D perhaps matches TRBD1 (5 bases). The sequence derives from a man in his thirties or forties in good health and CMV-seronegative. The CDR3 loop is CASSYSRGNQPQHF. CDR3 DNA: TGTGCCAGCAGTTACAGTCGGGGGAATCAGCCCCAGCATTTT.